Sequencing of this T cell receptor beta chain was carried out in a study of beta chain features in type 1 diabetes. Study-wide findings and caveats: Any PCR bias toward short templates would affect both groups alike. Healthy donors had naive, central memory and Treg TCRB repertoires that appeared less similar than those seen among patients. Individuals with type 1 diabetes displayed fewer insertions and more deletions at VDJ junctions.

The germline gives CDR1 SGHRS, CDR2 YFSETQ. After removal of 4 bases from V and 5 bases from J, the junction contained 4 bases not matched to a gene. The CDR3 covers 14 residues. Of the isolated RNA, all was reverse transcribed, and so the sequenced material was expressed TCRB transcripts. Libraries were prepared by immunoSEQ multiplex PCR; TCRdb keeps only in-frame clonotypes and omits some of them. The sample includes around 300,000 clones, about 8% seen only once; the top ten take roughly 1%. On this clone: What it binds is unknown.

A single heparinised blood sample, averaging around 120 mL, was obtained per donor. This clonotype was obtained from a woman younger than 35 in good health. V and J are TRBV5-1 and TRBJ1-5, with 9 bases aligning to TRBD1. The source material was central memory CD4+ T cells from blood. CDR3 protein: CASSATGGYQPQHF. The CDR3 DNA reads TGCGCCAGCAGCGCGACAGGGGGTTATCAGCCCCAGCATTTT.